This entry lists 13 T cell receptor beta chains sequenced from one sample in a study of PD-1 blockade in classical Hodgkin lymphoma. The time point was: newly diagnosed, previously untreated cHL patient sample. Using immunoSEQ multiplex PCR, the repertoire was profiled, and TCRdb retains in-frame clones only, with some absent. The top ten clones hold approximately 5% of a sample with 20,000 to 25,000 clones, around 94% of them seen once. The sample taken for sequencing was peripheral blood mononuclear cells (PBMCs). The receptors here all came from a human donor with classical Hodgkin lymphoma.

This clone was counted a single time. This chain uses TRBV28 with TRBJ2-1, with TRBD1 identical over 9 bases. Losses at the gene ends were 3 bases for V and 9 bases for J; bases not matched to a gene: 9. There are 15 residues in the CDR3. Per the germline V gene, CDR1 is MDHEN and CDR2 is SYDVKM. In DNA form, the CDR3 reads TGTGCCAGCAGTTTGAGGGGGACAGGGCCAGGTGAGCAGTTCTTC. Protein: CASSLRGTGPGEQFF.

This sequence joins TRBV19 and TRBJ1-3; D is uncertain. Germline CDR1 LNHDA, CDR2 SQIVND (reference sequence). The CDR3 is 15 residues long. Trimming took 9 bases from V and 2 from J, leaving 17 bases between them. The CDR3 sequence: CARVYGSRPGNTIYF. CDR3 DNA sequence: TGTGCCAGGGTGTATGGCTCTCGACCTGGAAACACCATATATTTT. The full variable domain, rest sourced from reference TRBV19 and TRBJ1-3, is DGGITQSPKYLFRKEGQNVTLSCEQNLNHDAMYWYRQDPGQGLRLIYYSQIVNDFQKGDIAEGYSVSREKKESFPLTVTSAQKNPTAFYLCARVYGSRPGNTIYFGEGSWLTVV.

The chain is built from TRBV5-1 and TRBJ2-2; D gene uncertain. This CDR3 has 15 amino acids. Trimming shortened V by 3 bases and J by 1 base, and 10 bases separated the two germline ends. From germline, CDR1 is SGHRS and CDR2 YFSETQ. CDR3 nucleotide sequence: TGCGCCAGCAGCTGGGTTTCGCAGAACACCGGGGAGCTGTTTTTT. Encoded protein: CASSWVSQNTGELFF.

V and J are TRBV29-1 and TRBJ1-1; D ambiguous. V was clipped by 1 base and J by 0 bases, with 6 bases between them. The germline CDR1 and CDR2 sequences are SQVTM and ANQGSEA. This CDR3 is 13 amino acids long. The CDR3 protein is CSVEGLMNTEAFF. CDR3 nucleotides: TGCAGCGTTGAAGGGTTAATGAACACTGAAGCTTTCTTT.

The chain has TRBV29-1 and TRBJ1-1; 9 nucleotides agree with TRBD1. V was clipped by 8 bases and J by 6 bases; unmatched bases: 4. This CDR3 spans 11 amino acids. Germline loops: CDR1 SQVTM, CDR2 ANQGSEA. CDR3: CSYGQGPEAFF. The DNA of the CDR3 is TGCAGCTACGGACAGGGGCCTGAAGCTTTCTTT.

The chain couples TRBV14 to TRBJ2-2; D tentatively fits TRBD1 or TRBD2 (6 bases each). V lost 10 bases to trimming and J lost 3 bases, with 24 bases between them. In germline, CDR1 is SGHDN, CDR2 FVKESK. This CDR3 is 17 amino acids long. In DNA, the CDR3 is TGTGCCACCACACGAGACTTCACAAGGGGGGACACCGGGGAGCTGTTTTTT. Its protein is CATTRDFTRGDTGELFF.

This chain joins TRBV30 and TRBJ2-5; possibly TRBD1 for D (5 bases). Germline lookup yields CDR1 GTSNPN and CDR2 SVGIG (reference sequence). Trimming took off 0 bases at V and 2 bases at J, with 10 bases between the two ends. CDR3 size: 14 residues. The CDR3 DNA is TGTGCCTGGAGTGTACCTGGGGCTCAAGAGACCCAGTACTTC. It specifies CAWSVPGAQETQYF.

V and J are TRBV7-7 and TRBJ2-3; weak D call: TRBD1 (5 bases). The CDR3 sequence is 15 residues long. In germline, CDR1 is SSHAT, CDR2 FNYEAQ (reference sequence). With 0 bases removed from V and 6 bases from J, the gap between germline ends came to 13 bases. The DNA of the CDR3 is TGTGCCAGCAGCTTAGCGAAGGGGTCAAGGGATACGCAGTATTTT. Translating it yields CASSLAKGSRDTQYF.

This sequence joins TRBV5-4 and TRBJ1-5; D remains ambiguous. V gave up 2 bases and J gave up 5 bases, with 8 bases separating them. This CDR3 comprises 13 residues. Germline CDR1 SGHNT, CDR2 YYREEE (reference sequence). This chain's CDR3 is CASSFSPDQPQHF. In DNA form, the CDR3 reads TGTGCCAGCAGCTTCTCCCCTGATCAGCCCCAGCATTTT. The whole variable domain, remainder taken from reference TRBV5-4 and TRBJ1-5, is ETGVTQSPTHLIKTRGQQVTLRCSSQSGHNTVSWYQQALGQGPQFIFQYYREEENGRGNFPPRFSGLQFPNYSSELNVNALELDDSALYLCASSFSPDQPQHFGDGTRLSIL.

The CDR3 protein is CASSPNPGGSPYEQYF. CDR3 bases: TGTGCCAGCTCACCTAACCCCGGTGGCTCCCCCTACGAGCAGTACTTC. The chain combines TRBV18 with TRBJ2-7; D unclear. Germline CDR1 reads KGHSH; CDR2 reads LQKENI. V shed 3 bases and J shed 2 bases, with 17 bases lying between them. This CDR3 is 16 amino acids long.

V gene TRBV27 combines with J gene TRBJ2-3; 7 nucleotides line up with TRBD2. From germline, CDR1 is MNHEY and CDR2 SMNVEV (reference sequence). The CDR3 totals 16 residues. With 3 bases clipped from V and 2 bases from J, the junction kept 8 bases outside the gene matches. The CDR3 region is CASSFPGGVLTDTQYF. In nucleotides, the CDR3 is TGTGCCAGCAGTTTTCCTGGGGGGGTCCTCACAGATACGCAGTATTTT.

V gene TRBV7-9 combines with J gene TRBJ2-3; 12 bases fit TRBD2. This CDR3 is 16 amino acids long. The J segment lost 6 bases and the V segment lost 5 bases, leaving 9 bases of the junction unmatched. Germline V CDR1 and CDR2: SEHNR, FQNEAQ (reference sequence). The CDR3 spells CASSPLAGGPGDTQYF. The CDR3 DNA is TGTGCCAGCAGCCCTCTAGCGGGGGGGCCCGGGGATACGCAGTATTTT.

This clone was found a few times. The J gene is TRBJ2-3, the V gene TRBV6-4; 9 bases align to TRBD2. CDR1 and CDR2 from the germline V gene are MRHNA and SNTAGT. V lost 0 bases to trimming and J lost 2 bases; unmatched junction nucleotides: 3. The CDR3 is 16 amino acids. The CDR3 region is CASSDSGGGATDTQYF. CDR3 coding DNA: TGTGCCAGCAGTGACTCTGGCGGGGGGGCCACAGATACGCAGTATTTT.